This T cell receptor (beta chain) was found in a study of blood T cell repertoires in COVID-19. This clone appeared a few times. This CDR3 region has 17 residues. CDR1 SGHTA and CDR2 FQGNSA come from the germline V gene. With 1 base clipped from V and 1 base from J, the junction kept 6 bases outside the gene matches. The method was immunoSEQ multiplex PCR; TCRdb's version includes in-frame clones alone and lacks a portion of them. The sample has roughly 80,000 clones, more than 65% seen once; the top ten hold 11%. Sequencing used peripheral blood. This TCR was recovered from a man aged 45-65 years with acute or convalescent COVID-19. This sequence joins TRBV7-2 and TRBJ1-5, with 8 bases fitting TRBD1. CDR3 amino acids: CASSLGSRGQSNQPQHF. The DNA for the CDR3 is TGTGCCAGCAGCTTAGGGTCCAGGGGGCAAAGCAATCAGCCCCAGCATTTT.